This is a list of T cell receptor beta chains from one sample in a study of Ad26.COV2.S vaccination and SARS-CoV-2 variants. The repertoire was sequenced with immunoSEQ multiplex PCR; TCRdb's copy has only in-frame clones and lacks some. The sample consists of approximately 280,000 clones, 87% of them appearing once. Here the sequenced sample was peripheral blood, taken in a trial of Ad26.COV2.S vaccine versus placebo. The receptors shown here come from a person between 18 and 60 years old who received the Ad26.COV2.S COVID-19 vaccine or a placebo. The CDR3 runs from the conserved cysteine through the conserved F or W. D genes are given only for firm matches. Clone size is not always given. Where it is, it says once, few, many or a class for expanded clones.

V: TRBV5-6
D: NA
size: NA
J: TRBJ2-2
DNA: TGTGCCAGCAGTTCCGGGACGTATCACCGGGAGCTGTTTTTT
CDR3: CASSSGTYHRELFF

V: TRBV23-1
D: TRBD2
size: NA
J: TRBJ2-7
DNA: TGCGCCAGCAGTCCAGCAGGGACTAGCTACGAGTATTGCGAGCAGTACTTC
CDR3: CASSPAGTSYEYCEQYF

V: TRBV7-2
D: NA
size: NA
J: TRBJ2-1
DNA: TGTGCCAGCAGCAAATTCCGGGAGTCACCCTACAATGAGCAGTTCTTC
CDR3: CASSKFRESPYNEQFF

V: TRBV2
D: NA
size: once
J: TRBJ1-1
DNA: TGTGCCAGCATTATAGGTCGAAACGGTAACACTGAAGCTTTCTTT
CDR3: CASIIGRNGNTEAFF

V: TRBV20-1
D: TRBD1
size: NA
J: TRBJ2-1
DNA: TGCAGTGCTAGTAGAGAACCGGGACAGGGAACGGATGAGCAGTTCTTC
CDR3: CSASREPGQGTDEQFF

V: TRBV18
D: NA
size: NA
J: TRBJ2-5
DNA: TGTGCCAGCTCACCATCCGACACCCAAGAGACCCAGTACTTC
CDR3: CASSPSDTQETQYF

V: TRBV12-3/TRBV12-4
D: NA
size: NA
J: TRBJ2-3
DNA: TGTGCCAGCAGCCCGGTCCCAGATACGCAGTATTTT
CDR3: CASSPVPDTQYF

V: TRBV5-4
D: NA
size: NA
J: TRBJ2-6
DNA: TGTGCCAGCAGCTGGGACGTCCCGTCTGGGGCCAACGTCCTGACTTTC
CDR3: CASSWDVPSGANVLTF

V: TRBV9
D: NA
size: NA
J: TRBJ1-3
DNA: TGTGCCAGCAGCGTTACAGGGCAGGAAGGAAACACCATATATTTT
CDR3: CASSVTGQEGNTIYF

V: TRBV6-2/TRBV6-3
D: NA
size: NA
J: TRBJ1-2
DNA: TGTGCCAGCAGTTACAGGCAGGGACCTAATGGCTACACCTTC
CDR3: CASSYRQGPNGYTF

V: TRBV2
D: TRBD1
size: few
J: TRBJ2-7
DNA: TGTGCCAGTAGCTGGGACAGTCCTCACGAGCAGTACTTC
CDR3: CASSWDSPHEQYF

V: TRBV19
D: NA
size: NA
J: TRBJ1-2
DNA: TGTGCCAGTACCAACCACCCCCAGCGACGGGGGGGGCTCTATGGCTACACCTTC
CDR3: CASTNHPQRRGGLYGYTF

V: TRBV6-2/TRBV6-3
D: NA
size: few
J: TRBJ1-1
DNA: TGTGCCAGCAGTTCCCCCACCGGGACGACAGGCCTACTCCTTGGTGGTTTCTTT
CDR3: CASSSPTGTTGLLLGGFF

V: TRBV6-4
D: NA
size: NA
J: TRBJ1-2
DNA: TGTGCCAGCAGTGACAGGGCGAATGGCTACACCTTC
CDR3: CASSDRANGYTF

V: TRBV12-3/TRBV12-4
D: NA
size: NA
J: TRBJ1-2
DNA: TGTGCCAGCAGTCCGACAGAGGACTATGGCTACACCTTC
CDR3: CASSPTEDYGYTF

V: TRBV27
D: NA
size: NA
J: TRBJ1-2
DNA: TGTGCCAGCAGTTTAGTCCCCGGACAGATTTATGGCTACACCTTC
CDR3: CASSLVPGQIYGYTF

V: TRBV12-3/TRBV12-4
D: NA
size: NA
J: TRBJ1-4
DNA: TGTGCCAGCAGACTTACCGGGAACGAAAAACTGTTTTTT
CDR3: CASRLTGNEKLFF

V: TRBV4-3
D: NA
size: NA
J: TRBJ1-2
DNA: TGCGCCAGCAGCCTGGCCGCTGGGGGGGGCTACACCTTC
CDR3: CASSLAAGGGYTF

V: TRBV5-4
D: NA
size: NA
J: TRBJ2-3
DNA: TGTGCCAGCAGCTTGCCAGGAGCTTCTAGCACAGATACGCAGTATTTT
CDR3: CASSLPGASSTDTQYF

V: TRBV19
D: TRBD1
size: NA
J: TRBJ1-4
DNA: TGTGCCAGCTCACCCCCGGGACAGGGGAATGAAAAACTGTTTTTT
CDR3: CASSPPGQGNEKLFF

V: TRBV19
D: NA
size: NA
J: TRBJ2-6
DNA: TGTGCCAGTAAGGGGGTAGGCTCTGGGGCCAACGTCCTGACTTTC
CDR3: CASKGVGSGANVLTF

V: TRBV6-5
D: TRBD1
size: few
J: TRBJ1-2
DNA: TGTGCCAGCAGTTATCAGGGGGGCGGCTACACCTTC
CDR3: CASSYQGGGYTF

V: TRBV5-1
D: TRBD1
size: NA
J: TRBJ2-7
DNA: TGCGCCAGCAGCTTGCGAGACAGGGGCTACGAGCAGTACTTC
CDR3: CASSLRDRGYEQYF

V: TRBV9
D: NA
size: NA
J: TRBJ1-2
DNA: TGTGCCAGCAGCCCCCCGATTCTAGTAGGCTACACCTTC
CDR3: CASSPPILVGYTF

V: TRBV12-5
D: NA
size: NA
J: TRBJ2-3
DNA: TGTGCTAGTGGTTCGCCTGTAGATACGCAGTATTTT
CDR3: CASGSPVDTQYF

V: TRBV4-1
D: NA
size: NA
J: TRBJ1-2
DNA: TGCGCCAGCAGCCAGCCAGGGAGTCGCGATGGCTACACCTTC
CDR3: CASSQPGSRDGYTF

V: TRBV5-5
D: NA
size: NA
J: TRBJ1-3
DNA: TGTGCCAGCAGCTTTTACAGGCAACCTGGAAACACCATATATTTT
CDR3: CASSFYRQPGNTIYF

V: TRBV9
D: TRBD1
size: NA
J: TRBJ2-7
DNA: TGTGCCAGCAGCGTAGGACAGGGTAACGAGCAGTACTTC
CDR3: CASSVGQGNEQYF

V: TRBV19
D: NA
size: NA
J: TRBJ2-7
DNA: TGTGCCAGTAGCGTTACTCCAGGGGAGCAGTACTTC
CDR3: CASSVTPGEQYF

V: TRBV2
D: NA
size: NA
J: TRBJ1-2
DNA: TGTGCCAGCAGTGTAGACAGGTCTAACTATGGCTACACCTTC
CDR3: CASSVDRSNYGYTF

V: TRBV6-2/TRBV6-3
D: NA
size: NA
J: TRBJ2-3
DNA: TGTGCCAGCAGTTACTCCTCAAGACAAGATACGCAGTATTTT
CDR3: CASSYSSRQDTQYF

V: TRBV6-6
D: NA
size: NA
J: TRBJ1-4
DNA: TGTGCCAGCAGTTACGTCGGGGGTAATGAAAAACTGTTTTTT
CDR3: CASSYVGGNEKLFF

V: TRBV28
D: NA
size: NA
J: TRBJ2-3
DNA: TGTGCCAGCCGGAACCCAGGGACAGATACGCAGTATTTT
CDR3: CASRNPGTDTQYF

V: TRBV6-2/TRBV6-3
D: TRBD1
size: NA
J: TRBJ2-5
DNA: TGTGCCAGCAGCCCCGGGACAGGCGCCCTCCTTGGGGAGACCCAGTACTTC
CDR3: CASSPGTGALLGETQYF

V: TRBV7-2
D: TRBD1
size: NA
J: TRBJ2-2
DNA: TGTGCCAGCAGCTTATCGGGACAGGGGACCGGGGAGCTGTTTTTT
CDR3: CASSLSGQGTGELFF

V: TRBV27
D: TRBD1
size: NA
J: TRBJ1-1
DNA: TGTGCCAGCAGTGGGACAGGGGAAGCTTTCTTT
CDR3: CASSGTGEAFF

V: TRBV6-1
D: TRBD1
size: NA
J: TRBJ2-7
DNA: TGTGCCAGCAGTGAAGCTGGGGCAGGGGGCTCCTACGAGCAGTACTTC
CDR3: CASSEAGAGGSYEQYF

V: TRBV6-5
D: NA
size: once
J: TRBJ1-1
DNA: TGTGCCGGCCGACAGGTCGAGAACACTGAAGCTTTCTTT
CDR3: CAGRQVENTEAFF

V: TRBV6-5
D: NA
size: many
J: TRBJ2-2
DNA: TGTGCCAGCAGCATCGATCTAGTTAGGCGGGAGCTGTTTTTT
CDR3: CASSIDLVRRELFF

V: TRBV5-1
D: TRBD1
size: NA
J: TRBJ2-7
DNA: TGCGCCAGCTATGAGGGACAGGGGTACGAGCAGTACTTC
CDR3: CASYEGQGYEQYF